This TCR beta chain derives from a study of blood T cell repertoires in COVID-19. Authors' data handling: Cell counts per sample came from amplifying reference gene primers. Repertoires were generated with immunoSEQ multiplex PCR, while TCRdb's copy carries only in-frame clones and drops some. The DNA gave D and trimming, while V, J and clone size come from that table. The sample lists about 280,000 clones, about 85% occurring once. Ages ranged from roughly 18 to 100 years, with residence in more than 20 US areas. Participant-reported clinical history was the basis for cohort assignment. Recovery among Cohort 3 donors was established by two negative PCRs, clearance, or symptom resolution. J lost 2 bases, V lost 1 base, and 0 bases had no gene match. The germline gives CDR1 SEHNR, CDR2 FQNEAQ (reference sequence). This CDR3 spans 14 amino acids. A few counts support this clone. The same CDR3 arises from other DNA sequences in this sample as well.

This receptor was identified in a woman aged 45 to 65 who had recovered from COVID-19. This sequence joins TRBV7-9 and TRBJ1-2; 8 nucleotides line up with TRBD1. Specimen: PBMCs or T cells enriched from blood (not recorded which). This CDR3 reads CASSLGQGNYGYTF. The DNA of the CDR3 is TGTGCCAGCAGCTTAGGACAGGGGAACTATGGCTACACCTTC.